A selection of T cell receptor beta chains follows, all from one sample in a study of blood T cell repertoires in COVID-19. TCRdb's table, derived via immunoSEQ multiplex PCR, lists solely in-frame clones and lacks some. The sample yields some 260,000 clones, 79% seen once. Source material: peripheral blood. Every receptor here comes from a woman in her forties with active or convalescent COVID-19. CDR3s leave out the opening cysteine and the closing phenylalanine or tryptophan.

V gene	J gene	CDR3 protein
TRBV14	TRBJ1-1	ASSQGIGRPNGEAF
TRBV19	TRBJ1-2	ASSMMGHPLSYGYT
TRBV28	TRBJ1-2	ASRGVVYGYT
TRBV18	TRBJ1-1	ASSREQGRNTEAF
TRBV9	TRBJ2-3	ASGGESDTQY
TRBV5-1	TRBJ2-7	ASRLGPSGGFSYEQY
TRBV6-5	TRBJ1-5	ASSGQGWNQPQH
TRBV15	TRBJ2-1	ATSSPLPVGNEQF
TRBV7-9	TRBJ1-4	ASSLSPPRGDNEKLF
TRBV7-8	TRBJ1-1	ASSLANRGKVNTEAF
TRBV19	TRBJ1-2	ASSIEGTGSGYT
TRBV7-2	TRBJ1-5	ASSLTPFNQPQH
TRBV19	TRBJ1-2	ASSPRDYGYT
TRBV5-1	TRBJ2-1	ASSVSGNYNEQF